This T cell receptor beta chain stems from a study of cytomegalovirus exposure and HLA in healthy donors. Study conclusions and caveats: TCR beta chain V- and J-gene trimming was linked, in a later analysis, to a missense variant in DCLRE1C. For cytomegalovirus status, the classifier reportedly gave diagnoses with high specificity and sensitivity.

Regarding this clone: The antigen remains unidentified.

Donors were ostensibly healthy at sampling, although undocumented immune exposures were probable. Trimming took 6 bases from V and 8 from J; bases not matched to a gene: 8. CDR1 and CDR2 from the germline V gene are LNHDA and SQIVND (reference sequence). This CDR3 has 13 amino acids. This PCR relied on a set of 60 Vbeta primers and 13 Jbeta primers. Sequenced by immunoSEQ multiplex PCR; TCRdb stores in-frame clones only, minus some. Its table lists roughly 72,000 clones. The TCR sequence derives from a man aged 18 to 30 in good health and CMV-seropositive. The chain has TRBV19 and TRBJ1-2, with 8 bases matching TRBD1. Sequenced: PBMCs. The CDR3 DNA follows: TGTGCCAGTAGCCTCGCAGGGGGCGCGGGCTACACCTTC. Protein product: CASSLAGGAGYTF.